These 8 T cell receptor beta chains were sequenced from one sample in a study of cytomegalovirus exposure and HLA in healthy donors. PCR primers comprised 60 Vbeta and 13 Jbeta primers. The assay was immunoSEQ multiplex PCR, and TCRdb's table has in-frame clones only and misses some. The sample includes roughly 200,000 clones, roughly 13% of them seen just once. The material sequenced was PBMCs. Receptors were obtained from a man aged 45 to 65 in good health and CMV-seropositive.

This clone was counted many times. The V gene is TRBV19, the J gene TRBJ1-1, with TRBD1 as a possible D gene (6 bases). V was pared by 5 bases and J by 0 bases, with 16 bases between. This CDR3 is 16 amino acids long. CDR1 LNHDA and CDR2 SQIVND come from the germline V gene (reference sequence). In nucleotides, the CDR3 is TGTGCCAGTAGTGGGGACACGGGTCCTATGAACACTGAAGCTTTCTTT. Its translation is CASSGDTGPMNTEAFF.

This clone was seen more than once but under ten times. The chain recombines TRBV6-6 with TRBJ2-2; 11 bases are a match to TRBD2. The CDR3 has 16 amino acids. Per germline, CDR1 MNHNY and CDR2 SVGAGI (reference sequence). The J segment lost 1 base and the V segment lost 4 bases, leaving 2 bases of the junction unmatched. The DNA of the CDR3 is TGTGCCAGCAGTTTAGCGGGGGGGCAGAACACCGGGGAGCTGTTTTTT. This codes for CASSLAGGQNTGELFF.

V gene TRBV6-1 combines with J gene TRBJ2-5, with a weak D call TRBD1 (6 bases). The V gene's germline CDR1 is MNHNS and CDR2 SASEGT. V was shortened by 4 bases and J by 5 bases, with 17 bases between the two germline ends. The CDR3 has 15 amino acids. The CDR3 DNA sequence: TGTGCCAGCAGTGGGGGGACCGTCCAGGGGGAGACCCAGTACTTC. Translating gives CASSGGTVQGETQYF.

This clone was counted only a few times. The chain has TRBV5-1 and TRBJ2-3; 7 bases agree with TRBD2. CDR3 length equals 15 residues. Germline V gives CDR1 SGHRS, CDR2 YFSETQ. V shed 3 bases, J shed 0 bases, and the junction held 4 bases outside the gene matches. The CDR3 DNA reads TGCGCCAGCAGCTCAGCGGGGTCTAGCACAGATACGCAGTATTTT. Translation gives CASSSAGSSTDTQYF.

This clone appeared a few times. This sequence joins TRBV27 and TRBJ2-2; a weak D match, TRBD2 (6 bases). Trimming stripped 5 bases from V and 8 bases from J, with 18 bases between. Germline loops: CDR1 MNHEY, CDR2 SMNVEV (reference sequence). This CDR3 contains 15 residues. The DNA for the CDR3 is TGTGCCAGCAGTATTGGGGGGAGAGGTGTTGGGGAGCTGTTTTTT. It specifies CASSIGGRGVGELFF.

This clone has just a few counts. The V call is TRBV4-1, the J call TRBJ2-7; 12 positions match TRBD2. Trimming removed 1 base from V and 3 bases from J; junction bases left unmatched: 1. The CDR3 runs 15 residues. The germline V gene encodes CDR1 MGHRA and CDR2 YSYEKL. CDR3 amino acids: CASSQGLAGVYEQYF. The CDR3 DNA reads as TGCGCCAGCAGCCAAGGACTAGCGGGAGTCTACGAGCAGTACTTC.

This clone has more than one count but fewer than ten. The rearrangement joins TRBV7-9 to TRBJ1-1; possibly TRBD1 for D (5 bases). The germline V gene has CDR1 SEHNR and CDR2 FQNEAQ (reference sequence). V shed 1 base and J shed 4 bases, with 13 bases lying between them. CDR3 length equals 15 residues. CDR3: CASSLGGGSGTEAFF. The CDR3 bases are TGTGCCAGCAGCTTAGGCGGGGGGTCGGGCACTGAAGCTTTCTTT.

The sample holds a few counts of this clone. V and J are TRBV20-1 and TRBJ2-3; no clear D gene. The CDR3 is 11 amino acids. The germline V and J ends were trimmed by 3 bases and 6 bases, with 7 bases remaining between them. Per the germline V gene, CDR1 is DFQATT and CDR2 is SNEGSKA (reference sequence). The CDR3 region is CSASSGDTQYF. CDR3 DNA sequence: TGCAGTGCTAGCTCTGGCGATACGCAGTATTTT.